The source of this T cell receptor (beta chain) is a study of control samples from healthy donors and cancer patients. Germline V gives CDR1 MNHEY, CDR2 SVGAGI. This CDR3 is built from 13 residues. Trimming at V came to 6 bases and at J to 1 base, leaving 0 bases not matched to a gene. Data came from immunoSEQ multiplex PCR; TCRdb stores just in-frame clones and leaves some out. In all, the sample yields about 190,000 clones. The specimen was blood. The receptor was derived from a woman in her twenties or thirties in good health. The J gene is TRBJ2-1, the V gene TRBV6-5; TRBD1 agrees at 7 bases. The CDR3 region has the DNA TGTGCCAGCAGACAGGGGTCCTACAATGAGCAGTTCTTC. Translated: CASRQGSYNEQFF.